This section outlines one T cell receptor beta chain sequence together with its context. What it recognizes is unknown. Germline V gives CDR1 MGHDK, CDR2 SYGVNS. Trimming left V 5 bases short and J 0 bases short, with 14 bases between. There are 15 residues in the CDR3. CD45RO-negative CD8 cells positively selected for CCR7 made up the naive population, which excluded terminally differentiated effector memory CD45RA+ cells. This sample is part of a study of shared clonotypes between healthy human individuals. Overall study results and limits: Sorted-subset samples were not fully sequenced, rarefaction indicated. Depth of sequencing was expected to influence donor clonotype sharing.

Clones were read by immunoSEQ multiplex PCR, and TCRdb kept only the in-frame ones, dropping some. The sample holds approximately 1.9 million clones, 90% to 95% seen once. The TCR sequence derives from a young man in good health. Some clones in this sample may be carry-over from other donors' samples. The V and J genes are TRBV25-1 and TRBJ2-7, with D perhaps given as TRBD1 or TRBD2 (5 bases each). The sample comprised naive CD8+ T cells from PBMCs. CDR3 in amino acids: CASSPGAAPSYEQYF. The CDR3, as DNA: TGTGCCAGCAGTCCCGGGGCAGCTCCCTCCTACGAGCAGTACTTC.